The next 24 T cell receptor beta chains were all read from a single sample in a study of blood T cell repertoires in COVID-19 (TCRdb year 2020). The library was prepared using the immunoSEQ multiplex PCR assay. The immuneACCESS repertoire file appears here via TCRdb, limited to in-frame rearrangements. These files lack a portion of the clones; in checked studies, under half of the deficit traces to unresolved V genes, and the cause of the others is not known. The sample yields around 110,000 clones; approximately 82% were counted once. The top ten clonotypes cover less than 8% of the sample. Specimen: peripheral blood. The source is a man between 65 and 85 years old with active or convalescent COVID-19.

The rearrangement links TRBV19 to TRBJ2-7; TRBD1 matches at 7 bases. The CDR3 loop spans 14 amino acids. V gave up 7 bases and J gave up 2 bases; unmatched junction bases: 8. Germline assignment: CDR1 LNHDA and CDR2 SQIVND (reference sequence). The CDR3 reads CASTTDRWPYEQYF. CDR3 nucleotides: TGTGCCAGTACTACGGACAGGTGGCCCTACGAGCAGTACTTC.

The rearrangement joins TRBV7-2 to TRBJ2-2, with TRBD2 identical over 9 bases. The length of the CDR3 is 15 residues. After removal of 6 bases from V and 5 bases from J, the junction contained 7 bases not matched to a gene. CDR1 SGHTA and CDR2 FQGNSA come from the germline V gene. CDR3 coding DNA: TGTGCCAGCAGGCTCTCTAGCGGGGAGACCGGGGAGCTGTTTTTT. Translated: CASRLSSGETGELFF.

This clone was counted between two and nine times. The CDR3 spells CASSLLSGGTEAFF. The CDR3 DNA is TGTGCCAGCAGCTTGTTGTCAGGGGGCACTGAAGCTTTCTTT. The J gene is TRBJ1-1, the V gene TRBV5-6; 7 positions match TRBD1. The trim removed 1 base at V and 4 bases at J, leaving 4 bases unmatched. The CDR3 length is 14 residues. The germline CDR1 and CDR2 sequences are SGHDT and YYEEEE.

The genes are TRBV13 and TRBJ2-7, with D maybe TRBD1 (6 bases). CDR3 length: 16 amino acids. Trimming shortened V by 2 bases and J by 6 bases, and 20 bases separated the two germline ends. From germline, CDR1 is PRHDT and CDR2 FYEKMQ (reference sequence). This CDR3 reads CASSLSKLTGISEQYF. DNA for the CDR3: TGTGCCAGCAGCTTATCCAAACTTACAGGGATCAGCGAGCAGTACTTC.

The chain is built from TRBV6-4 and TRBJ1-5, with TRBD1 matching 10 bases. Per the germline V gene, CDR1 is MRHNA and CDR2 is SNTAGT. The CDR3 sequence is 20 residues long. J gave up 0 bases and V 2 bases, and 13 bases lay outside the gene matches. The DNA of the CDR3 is TGTGCCAGCAGTGACCAAATTGACAGGGGGCAATTGGTTAGCAATCAGCCCCAGCATTTT. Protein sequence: CASSDQIDRGQLVSNQPQHF.

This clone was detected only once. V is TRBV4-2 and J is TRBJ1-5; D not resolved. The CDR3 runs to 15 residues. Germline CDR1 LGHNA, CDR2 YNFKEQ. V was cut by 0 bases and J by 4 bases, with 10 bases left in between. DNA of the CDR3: TGTGCCAGCAGCCAAGATCTAACAGATAATCAGCCCCAGCATTTT. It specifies CASSQDLTDNQPQHF.

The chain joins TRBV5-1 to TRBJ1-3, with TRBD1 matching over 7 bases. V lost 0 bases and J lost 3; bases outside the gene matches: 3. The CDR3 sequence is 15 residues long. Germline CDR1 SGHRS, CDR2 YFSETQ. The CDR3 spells CASSLASGGGNTIYF. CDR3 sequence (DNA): TGCGCCAGCAGCTTGGCCTCAGGGGGTGGAAACACCATATATTTT.

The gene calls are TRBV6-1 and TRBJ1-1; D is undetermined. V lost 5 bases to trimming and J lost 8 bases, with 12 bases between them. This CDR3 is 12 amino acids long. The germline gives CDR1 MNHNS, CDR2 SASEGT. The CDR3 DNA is TGTGCCAGCAGTTTCACACAGTCAGAAGCTTTCTTT. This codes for CASSFTQSEAFF.

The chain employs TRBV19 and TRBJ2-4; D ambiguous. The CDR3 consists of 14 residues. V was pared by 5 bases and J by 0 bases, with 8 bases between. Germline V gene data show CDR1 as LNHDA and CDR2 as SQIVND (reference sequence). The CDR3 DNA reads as TGTGCCAGTAGTTTCTATTTAGCCAAAAACATTCAGTACTTC. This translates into CASSFYLAKNIQYF.

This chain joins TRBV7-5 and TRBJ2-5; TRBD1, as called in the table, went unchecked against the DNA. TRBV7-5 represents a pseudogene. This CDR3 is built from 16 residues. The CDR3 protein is CVRSHFTSDRVETQYF. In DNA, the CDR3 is TGTGTCAGAAGCCATTTCACCTCCGACAGGGTTGAGACCCAGTACTTC.

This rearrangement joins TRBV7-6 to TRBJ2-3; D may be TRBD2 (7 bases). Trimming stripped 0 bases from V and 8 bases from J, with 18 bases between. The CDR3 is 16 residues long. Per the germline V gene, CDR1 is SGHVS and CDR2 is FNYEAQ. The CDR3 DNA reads TGTGCCAGCAGCTTAGCGCCGGAGGGGGGGCGAGGTACGCAGTATTTT. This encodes CASSLAPEGGRGTQYF.

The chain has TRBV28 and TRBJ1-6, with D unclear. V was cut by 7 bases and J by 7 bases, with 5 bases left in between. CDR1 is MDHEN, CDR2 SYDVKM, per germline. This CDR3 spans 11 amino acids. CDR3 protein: CASTRNSPLHF. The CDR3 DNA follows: TGTGCCAGCACCAGAAATTCACCCCTCCACTTT.

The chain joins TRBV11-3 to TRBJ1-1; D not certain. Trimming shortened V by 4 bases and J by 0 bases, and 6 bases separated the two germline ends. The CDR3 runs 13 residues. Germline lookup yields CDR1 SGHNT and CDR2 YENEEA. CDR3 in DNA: TGTGCCAGCAGCTCTTCTATGAACACTGAAGCTTTCTTT. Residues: CASSSSMNTEAFF. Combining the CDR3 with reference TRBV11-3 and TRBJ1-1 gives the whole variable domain EAGVVQSPRYKIIEKKQPVAFWCNPISGHNTLYWYLQNLGQGPELLIRYENEEAVDDSQLPKDRFSAERLKGVDSTLKIQPAELGDSAVYLCASSSSMNTEAFFGQGTRLTVV.

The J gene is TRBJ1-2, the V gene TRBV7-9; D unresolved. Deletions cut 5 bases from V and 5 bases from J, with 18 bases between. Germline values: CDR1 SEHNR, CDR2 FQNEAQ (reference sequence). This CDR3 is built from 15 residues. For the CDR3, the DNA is TGTGCCAGCAGCCCAACGGGGTGGGGTTGGTATGGCTACACCTTC. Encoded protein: CASSPTGWGWYGYTF.

The CDR3 nucleotides are TGTGCCACCAGTGATTTGGCAGGCGGGGAGACCCAGTACTTC. Translated: CATSDLAGGETQYF. The chain recombines TRBV24-1 with TRBJ2-5; TRBD2 is a possible D gene (5 bases). V was pared by 0 bases and J by 5 bases, with 9 bases between. This CDR3 is 14 amino acids long. The V gene's germline CDR1 is KGHDR and CDR2 SFDVKD.

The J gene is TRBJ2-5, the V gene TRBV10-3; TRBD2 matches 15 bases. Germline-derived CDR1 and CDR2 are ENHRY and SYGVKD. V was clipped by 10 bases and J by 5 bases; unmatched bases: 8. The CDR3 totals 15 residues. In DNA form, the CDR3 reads TGTGCCACTCGGACTAGCGGGAGGGCCGGGGAGACCCAGTACTTC. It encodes CATRTSGRAGETQYF.

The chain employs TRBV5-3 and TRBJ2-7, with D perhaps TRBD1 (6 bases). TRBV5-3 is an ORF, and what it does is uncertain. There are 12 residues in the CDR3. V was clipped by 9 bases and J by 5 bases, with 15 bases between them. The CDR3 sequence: CANPQGFHEQYF. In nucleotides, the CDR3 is TGTGCCAACCCACAGGGTTTCCACGAGCAGTACTTC.

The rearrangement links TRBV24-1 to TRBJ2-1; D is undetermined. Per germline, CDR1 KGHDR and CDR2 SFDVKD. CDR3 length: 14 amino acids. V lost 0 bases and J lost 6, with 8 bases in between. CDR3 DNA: TGTGCCACCAGTGATTTGGCCCGCAGCAATGAGCAGTTCTTC. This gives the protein CATSDLARSNEQFF.

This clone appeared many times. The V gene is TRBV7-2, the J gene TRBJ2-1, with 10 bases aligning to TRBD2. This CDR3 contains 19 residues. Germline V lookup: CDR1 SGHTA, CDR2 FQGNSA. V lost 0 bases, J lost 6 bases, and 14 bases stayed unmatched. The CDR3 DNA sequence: TGTGCCAGCAGCTTAGCCTCCGCTAGCGGGGGCCGTCAGAGCAATGAGCAGTTCTTC. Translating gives CASSLASASGGRQSNEQFF.

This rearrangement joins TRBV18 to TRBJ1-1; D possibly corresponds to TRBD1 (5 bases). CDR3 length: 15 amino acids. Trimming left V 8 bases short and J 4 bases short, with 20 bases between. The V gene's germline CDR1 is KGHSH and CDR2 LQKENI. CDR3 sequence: CASTPSWGVSTEAFF. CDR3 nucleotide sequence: TGTGCCAGCACGCCATCGTGGGGGGTTAGCACTGAAGCTTTCTTT.

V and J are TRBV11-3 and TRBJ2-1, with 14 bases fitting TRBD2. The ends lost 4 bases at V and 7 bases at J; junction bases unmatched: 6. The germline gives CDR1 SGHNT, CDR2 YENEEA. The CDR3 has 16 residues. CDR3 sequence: CASSWGLAGERNEQFF. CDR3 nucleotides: TGTGCCAGCAGCTGGGGACTAGCGGGAGAGCGGAATGAGCAGTTCTTC.

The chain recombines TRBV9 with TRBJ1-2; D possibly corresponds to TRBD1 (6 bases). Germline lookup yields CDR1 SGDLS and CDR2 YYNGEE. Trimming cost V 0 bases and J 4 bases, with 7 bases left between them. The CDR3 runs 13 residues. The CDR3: CASSVEGGYGYTF. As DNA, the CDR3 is TGTGCCAGCAGCGTAGAAGGGGGCTATGGCTACACCTTC.

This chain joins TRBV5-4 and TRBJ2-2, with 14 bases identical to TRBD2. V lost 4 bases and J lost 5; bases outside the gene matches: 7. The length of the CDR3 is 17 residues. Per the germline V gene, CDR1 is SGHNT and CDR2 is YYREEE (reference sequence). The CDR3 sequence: CASSRGTSGSGTGELFF. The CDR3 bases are TGTGCCAGCAGCCGCGGGACTAGCGGGAGCGGAACCGGGGAGCTGTTTTTT.

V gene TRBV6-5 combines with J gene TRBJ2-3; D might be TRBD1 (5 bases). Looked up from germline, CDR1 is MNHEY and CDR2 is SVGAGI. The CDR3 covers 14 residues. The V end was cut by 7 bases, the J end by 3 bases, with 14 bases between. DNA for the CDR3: TGTGCCAGCACTACGCCCCAGGGTACAGATACGCAGTATTTT. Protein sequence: CASTTPQGTDTQYF.